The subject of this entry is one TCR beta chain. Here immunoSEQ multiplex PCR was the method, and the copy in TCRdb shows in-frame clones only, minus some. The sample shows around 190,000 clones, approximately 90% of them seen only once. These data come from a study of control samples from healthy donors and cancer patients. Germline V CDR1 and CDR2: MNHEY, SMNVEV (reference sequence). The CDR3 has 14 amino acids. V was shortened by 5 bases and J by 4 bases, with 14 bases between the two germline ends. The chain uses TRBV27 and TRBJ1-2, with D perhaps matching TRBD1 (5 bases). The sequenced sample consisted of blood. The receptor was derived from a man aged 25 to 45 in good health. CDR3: CASSEGQAPYGYTF. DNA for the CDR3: TGTGCCAGCAGTGAGGGGCAGGCCCCCTATGGCTACACCTTC.